The sequence of this T cell receptor (beta chain) was determined in a study of blood T cells in healthy people across ages. General study points: A conclusive naive versus antigen-experienced comparison was prevented by the unsorted PBMCs.

For this clonotype: Its antigen is as yet unknown.

A second PCR, run for 7 to 11 cycles, used a sample-barcoded 5' primer plus a J-beta primer mix. TCRdb re-derived calls from the 5' RACE reads in MiXCR, one entry per CDR3 protein. The sample yields 1,800,000 or so distinct CDR3 sequences, more than 35% seen once. The extraction recovered at least 5 micrograms of total RNA per sample. The CDR3 is 13 amino acids. The ends lost 7 bases at V and 14 bases at J; junction bases unmatched: 15. The germline gives CDR1 SQVTM, CDR2 ANQGSEA. What was sequenced was blood. This TCR came from a human donor in good health. This chain joins TRBV29-1 and TRBJ2-1, with TRBD1 matching 9 bases. The CDR3 DNA follows: TGCAGCGGTAAAAGGGCGGGACAGGGAGTCAAGTTCTTC. Translating it yields CSGKRAGQGVKFF.